This TCR beta chain was sequenced for a study of blood T cell repertoires in COVID-19. Libraries were prepared by immunoSEQ multiplex PCR; TCRdb keeps only in-frame clonotypes and omits some of them. The sample has around 440,000 clones, more than 70% seen once; the top ten hold around 13%. The CDR3 has 15 residues. The germline CDR1 and CDR2 sequences are LGHNT and FRNRAP. V lost 1 base, J lost 4 bases, and 11 bases lay in between. The sample holds a few counts of this clone. This chain uses TRBV12-5 with TRBJ1-5; D remains unclear. The source material was peripheral blood. The TCR was taken from a woman aged 50 to 60 with COVID-19, enrolled during active disease. The CDR3 loop is CASGLEGGGNQPQHF. The CDR3 DNA is TGTGCTAGTGGTTTGGAAGGCGGCGGAAATCAGCCCCAGCATTTT. Using reference TRBV12-5 and TRBJ1-5 for the parts outside the CDR3, the full variable domain is DARVTQTPRHKVTEMGQEVTMRCQPILGHNTVFWYRQTMMQGLELLAYFRNRAPLDDSGMPKDRFSAEMPDATLATLKIQPSEPRDSAVYFCASGLEGGGNQPQHFGDGTRLSIL.